What follows describes a single TCR beta chain. This entry comes from a study of cytomegalovirus exposure and HLA in healthy donors. On the study more broadly: HLA-typed donors were the source of tens of millions of unique TCRs, which an early data release held.

The PCR contained 60 Vbeta and 13 Jbeta primers. Here immunoSEQ multiplex PCR was the method, and the copy in TCRdb shows in-frame clones only, minus some. The profile shows some 81,000 clones, over 65% of them singletons. This clonotype originated in a woman aged 40 to 50 in good health and CMV-seropositive. The sequenced sample consisted of PBMCs.

CDR3 in amino acids: CATSSLAGGSYNEQFF. DNA for the CDR3: TGTGCCACCAGCAGCCTAGCGGGAGGGTCCTACAATGAGCAGTTCTTC. This chain connects TRBV15 to TRBJ2-1, with TRBD2 identical over 12 bases. CDR1 is LNHNV and CDR2 is YYDKDF in the germline V gene (reference sequence). This CDR3 region has 16 residues. The J segment lost 1 base and the V segment lost 3 bases, leaving 1 base of the junction unmatched.